Listed here are 26 T cell receptor beta chains from one sample, sequenced in a study of cytomegalovirus exposure and HLA in healthy donors. TCRdb keeps only in-frame clones here, not all; method: immunoSEQ multiplex PCR. This repertoire shows 150,000 to 200,000 clones, about four fifths found once; its top ten account for 2.5% to 3%. Sequencing used PBMCs. Every receptor here comes from a woman aged 18-29 years in good health and CMV-seropositive.

The rearrangement links TRBV7-2 to TRBJ2-7; 10 nucleotides match TRBD2. This CDR3 comprises 14 residues. Germline-derived CDR1 and CDR2 are SGHTA and FQGNSA. V was clipped by 6 bases and J by 7 bases; unmatched bases: 9. CDR3 sequence (DNA): TGTGCCAGCAGGACTAGCGGGCCTACGGGGGAGCAGTACTTC. This sequence encodes CASRTSGPTGEQYF.

This chain joins TRBV6-1 and TRBJ2-7; D is unresolved. From germline, CDR1 is MNHNS and CDR2 SASEGT. This CDR3 is built from 13 residues. V gave up 3 bases and J gave up 3 bases, with 9 bases separating them. The CDR3 coding sequence is TGTGCCAGCAGTGAGCGTGCGTTCTACGAGCAGTACTTC. It encodes CASSERAFYEQYF.

The chain joins TRBV7-9 to TRBJ1-1; D unclear. This CDR3 is 13 amino acids long. Per the germline V gene, CDR1 is SEHNR and CDR2 is FQNEAQ (reference sequence). V was clipped by 4 bases and J by 2 bases, with 8 bases between them. CDR3: CASSSQANTEAFF. The CDR3 DNA reads TGTGCCAGCAGCTCGCAGGCAAACACTGAAGCTTTCTTT.

The J gene is TRBJ2-1, the V gene TRBV5-1; D is perhaps TRBD2 (5 bases). The CDR3 spans 15 residues. Between the trimmed V and J ends, which lost 3 bases and 0 bases, there was a span of 10 bases. CDR1 and CDR2 from the germline V gene are SGHRS and YFSETQ. Here the CDR3 DNA reads TGCGCCAGCAGCTGGACGGGAACCTCCTACAATGAGCAGTTCTTC. This codes for CASSWTGTSYNEQFF.

The chain has TRBV5-6 and TRBJ2-7, with a weak D call TRBD1 (5 bases). Trimming shortened V by 2 bases and J by 7 bases, and 10 bases separated the two germline ends. The CDR3 covers 12 residues. In germline, CDR1 is SGHDT, CDR2 YYEEEE. CDR3 sequence (DNA): TGTGCCAGCAGCTTACAGGTTTCAGAGCAGTACTTC. Amino acids: CASSLQVSEQYF. Using reference TRBV5-6 and TRBJ2-7 for the parts outside the CDR3, the full variable domain is DAGVTQSPTHLIKTRGQQVTLRCSPKSGHDTVSWYQQALGQGPQFIFQYYEEEERQRGNFPDRFSGHQFPNYSSELNVNALLLGDSALYLCASSLQVSEQYFGPGTRLTVT.

This sequence joins TRBV4-1 and TRBJ1-6; weak D call: TRBD1 (5 bases). The CDR3 contains 15 residues. Germline V gives CDR1 MGHRA, CDR2 YSYEKL. Trimming took off 0 bases at V and 7 bases at J, with 10 bases between the two ends. CDR3 amino acids: CASSQDGQANSPLHF. The CDR3 DNA is TGCGCCAGCAGCCAAGATGGACAAGCAAATTCACCCCTCCACTTT.

In its sample, this clone was seen a few times. The chain is built from TRBV7-9 and TRBJ1-2; 7 bases agree with TRBD1. The ends lost 5 bases at V and 7 bases at J; junction bases unmatched: 10. This CDR3 spans 14 amino acids. Germline CDR1 is SEHNR and CDR2 is FQNEAQ (reference sequence). The CDR3 DNA reads TGTGCCAGCAGCCCCTCGCAGGGGGTATCTGGCTACACCTTC. Protein: CASSPSQGVSGYTF.

The rearrangement links TRBV7-8 to TRBJ1-4; no definite D call. Trimming removed 1 base at V and 0 bases at J, with 15 bases between. The germline V gene encodes CDR1 SGHVS and CDR2 FQNEAQ. This CDR3 contains 18 residues. The CDR3 loop is CASSLGRGLAATNEKLFF. The CDR3 nucleotides are TGTGCCAGCAGCTTAGGTCGAGGATTGGCTGCAACTAATGAAAAACTGTTTTTT.

The V and J genes are TRBV5-1 and TRBJ1-1; the D gene is possibly TRBD1 (5 bases). Germline V gene sequence: CDR1 SGHRS, CDR2 YFSETQ. The CDR3 covers 16 residues. The V gene lost 4 bases and the J gene lost 1 base, with 17 bases spanning the gap. This chain's CDR3 is CASSPQAGTKNTEAFF. CDR3 nucleotide sequence: TGCGCCAGCAGCCCTCAAGCCGGGACTAAGAACACTGAAGCTTTCTTT.

This CDR3 is CASALNEKLFF. The CDR3 region has the DNA TGTGCTAGTGCCCTTAATGAAAAACTGTTTTTT. V is TRBV12-5 and J is TRBJ1-4; unclear D gene. Germline CDR1 and CDR2: LGHNT and FRNRAP. V gave up 7 bases and J gave up 4 bases, with 4 bases separating them. The CDR3 has 11 residues.

V usage is TRBV5-4 and J usage is TRBJ2-1; a weak D match, TRBD1 (5 bases). Looked up from germline, CDR1 is SGHNT and CDR2 is YYREEE (reference sequence). Trimming removed 3 bases at V and 3 bases at J, with 10 bases between. The CDR3 has 14 residues. CDR3 region: CASSSSDSYNEQFF. DNA of the CDR3: TGTGCCAGCAGCTCAAGTGACAGCTACAATGAGCAGTTCTTC.

This chain joins TRBV6-4 and TRBJ2-1; 10 positions agree with TRBD1. Trimming removed 5 bases from V and 12 bases from J; junction bases left unmatched: 16. The CDR3 runs to 16 residues. Germline CDR1 is MRHNA and CDR2 is SNTAGT. Here the CDR3 DNA reads TGTGCCAGCAGTCGGTTGTCCGGGACAGGGGTGGATAGGCAGTTCTTC. This codes for CASSRLSGTGVDRQFF.

This clone was counted only a few times. The chain couples TRBV4-3 to TRBJ2-1; TRBD2 matches 15 bases. This CDR3 spans 16 amino acids. J gave up 4 bases and V 3 bases, and 1 base lay outside the gene matches. The V gene's germline CDR1 is LGHNA and CDR2 YSLEER. CDR3 nucleotides: TGCGCCAGCAGCCACGGGACTAGCGGGGGGTACAATGAGCAGTTCTTC. This gives the protein CASSHGTSGGYNEQFF.

The rearrangement joins TRBV5-4 to TRBJ2-2, with 8 bases aligning to TRBD2. J gave up 4 bases and V 4 bases, and 6 bases lay outside the gene matches. Germline CDR1 reads SGHNT; CDR2 reads YYREEE (reference sequence). This CDR3 contains 15 residues. The chain's CDR3 is CASSIPGGVTGELFF. CDR3 DNA: TGTGCCAGCAGCATCCCGGGGGGGGTCACCGGGGAGCTGTTTTTT.

This chain uses TRBV27 with TRBJ2-7; a weak D match, TRBD1 (6 bases). The germline gives CDR1 MNHEY, CDR2 SMNVEV (reference sequence). There are 14 residues in the CDR3. The V gene lost 0 bases and the J gene lost 3 bases, with 9 bases spanning the gap. This chain's CDR3 is CASSLSQGGYEQYF. The CDR3 nucleotides are TGTGCCAGCAGTTTATCACAGGGTGGCTACGAGCAGTACTTC.

Remarks on this clone: A junction boundary mismatches the germline segment, possibly from a read error. V usage is TRBV20-1 and J usage is TRBJ2-1, with D hard to call. Germline V gene sequence: CDR1 DFQATT, CDR2 SNEGSKA (reference sequence). The CDR3 consists of 10 residues. The CDR3 loop reads CSAHMSPRVF. The CDR3 DNA follows: TGCAGTGCTCATATGTCCCCCCGAGTCTTC.

This rearrangement joins TRBV2 to TRBJ2-5, with 7 bases identical to TRBD1. The germline V gene encodes CDR1 SNHLY and CDR2 FYNNEI. The CDR3 contains 16 residues. The V segment lost 5 bases and the J segment 5 bases; nucleotides outside the gene matches: 14. CDR3 in amino acids: CASSPTGTVASETQYF. The CDR3 nucleotides are TGTGCCAGCAGTCCCACCGGGACAGTCGCGTCGGAGACCCAGTACTTC.

The chain employs TRBV4-2 and TRBJ2-3; TRBD2 matches at 10 bases. Unmatched junction bases numbered 12, after V lost 3 bases and J lost 6 bases. There are 17 residues in the CDR3. Germline values: CDR1 LGHNA, CDR2 YNFKEQ. CDR3 bases: TGTGCCAGCAGCCAGAGGGCGACTAGCGGGTGGGGGGATACGCAGTATTTT. It specifies CASSQRATSGWGDTQYF.

The rearrangement joins TRBV19 to TRBJ2-2, with 9 bases fitting TRBD1. CDR3 length: 16 residues. The ends lost 4 bases at V and 3 bases at J; junction bases unmatched: 6. Germline CDR1 is LNHDA and CDR2 is SQIVND (reference sequence). The CDR3, as DNA: TGTGCCAGTAGTACACCGACAGGGGGGCACACCGGGGAGCTGTTTTTT. Translated, it gives CASSTPTGGHTGELFF.

The rearrangement joins TRBV25-1 to TRBJ1-6; a weak D match, TRBD1 (5 bases). CDR3 length equals 15 residues. V lost 7 bases and J lost 10, with 20 bases in between. CDR1 is MGHDK, CDR2 SYGVNS, per germline. The CDR3, as DNA: TGTGCCAGCACCGAGAGTACAGGTACAGAATCACCCCTCCACTTT. It codes for CASTESTGTESPLHF.

The chain carries TRBV28 and TRBJ2-1; D might be TRBD2 (6 bases). The CDR3 contains 17 residues. The V end lost 2 bases, the J end lost 1 base, and 15 bases lay between the germline ends. Germline lookup yields CDR1 MDHEN and CDR2 SYDVKM. CDR3 in amino acids: CASSLGLALGSYNEQFF. The CDR3 coding sequence is TGTGCCAGCAGTTTAGGGCTAGCGTTGGGTTCCTACAATGAGCAGTTCTTC. Drawing the rest from reference TRBV28 and TRBJ2-1, the complete variable domain is DVKVTQSSRYLVKRTGEKVFLECVQDMDHENMFWYRQDPGLGLRLIYFSYDVKMKEKGDIPEGYSVSREKKERFSLILESASTNQTSMYLCASSLGLALGSYNEQFFGPGTRLTVL.

V gene TRBV2 combines with J gene TRBJ2-2; TRBD2 is a possible D gene (5 bases). Germline V lookup: CDR1 SNHLY, CDR2 FYNNEI. This CDR3 has 15 residues. V was pared by 4 bases and J by 0 bases, with 9 bases between. This chain's CDR3 is CASSASGSNTGELFF. The CDR3 nucleotides read TGTGCCAGCAGTGCCAGCGGCTCGAACACCGGGGAGCTGTTTTTT.

This sequence joins TRBV11-2 and TRBJ2-5; 7 bases are shared with TRBD2. Germline values: CDR1 SGHAT, CDR2 FQNNGV. V was clipped by 2 bases and J by 4 bases; unmatched bases: 1. The CDR3 covers 13 residues. The CDR3 DNA is TGTGCCAGCAGCTTATGGGGGGGAGAGACCCAGTACTTC. Translation gives CASSLWGGETQYF.

The gene calls are TRBV4-1 and TRBJ1-2, with 9 bases lining up with TRBD1. The V gene end was trimmed by 5 bases and the J gene end by 4 bases; junction bases not matched to a gene: 2. Germline loops: CDR1 MGHRA, CDR2 YSYEKL. This CDR3 spans 13 amino acids. As DNA, the CDR3 is TGCGCCAGCAGCGGGACAGGGAGCTATGGCTACACCTTC. It codes for CASSGTGSYGYTF.

This clone was counted only a few times. The V and J genes are TRBV11-2 and TRBJ2-1, with 7 bases lining up with TRBD1. This CDR3 spans 13 amino acids. With 2 bases clipped from V and 10 bases from J, the junction kept 5 bases outside the gene matches. Germline-derived CDR1 and CDR2 are SGHAT and FQNNGV. CDR3 sequence reads: CASSLSTGEEQFF. CDR3 nucleotide sequence: TGTGCCAGCAGCTTATCAACAGGGGAAGAGCAGTTCTTC.

In DNA form, the CDR3 reads TGTGCCAGCAGTGATTTAGGGGCCCACCTAAACACTGAAGCTTTCTTT. It yields the protein CASSDLGAHLNTEAFF. The chain combines TRBV2 with TRBJ1-1; possibly TRBD1 for D (5 bases). Germline lookup yields CDR1 SNHLY and CDR2 FYNNEI. The CDR3 has 16 residues. V lost 3 bases, J lost 2 bases, and 16 bases lay in between.